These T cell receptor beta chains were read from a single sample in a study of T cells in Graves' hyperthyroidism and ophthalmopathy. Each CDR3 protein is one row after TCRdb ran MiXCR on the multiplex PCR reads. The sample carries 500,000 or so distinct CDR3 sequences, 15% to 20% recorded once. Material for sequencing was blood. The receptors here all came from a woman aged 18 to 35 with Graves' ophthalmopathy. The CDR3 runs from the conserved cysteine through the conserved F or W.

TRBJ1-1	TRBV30	CAWSVLENTEAFF
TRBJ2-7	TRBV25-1	CASSEFKVEPTALYEQYF
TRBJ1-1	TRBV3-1	CASSQGGRGNTEAFF
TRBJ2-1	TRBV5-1	CASNLASGYNEQFF
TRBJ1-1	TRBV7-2	CASSLGAGGNTEAFF
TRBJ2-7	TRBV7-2	CASSRPDRGVFDEQYF
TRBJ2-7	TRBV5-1	CASSTRQGRVFEQYF
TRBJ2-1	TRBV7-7	CASSLAGTPYNEQFF
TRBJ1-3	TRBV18	CASSPGQGGISGNTIYF
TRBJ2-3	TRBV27	CASSRLAAMFTDTQYF
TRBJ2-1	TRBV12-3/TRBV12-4	CASNSQGMVEQFF
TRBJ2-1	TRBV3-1	CASSQDRLSAEQFF
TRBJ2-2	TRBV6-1	CASTTGVGELFF
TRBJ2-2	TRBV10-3	CAISRADGELFF
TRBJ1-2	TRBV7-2	CASSLGPSNYGYTF
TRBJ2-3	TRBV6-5	CASSYSNTDTQYF
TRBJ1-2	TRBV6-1	CASRDRGEVYGYTF
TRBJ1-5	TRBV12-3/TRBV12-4	CASSYAGTGEGGPQHF
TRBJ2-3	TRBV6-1	CASSEAPGTSGDTQYF
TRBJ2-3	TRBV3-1	CASSQEGTQYF
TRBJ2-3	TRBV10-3	CAISESGTDTQYF
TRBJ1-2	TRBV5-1	CASNPSAGRRDYGYTF
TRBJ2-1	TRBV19	CASSTGTSGDNEQFF
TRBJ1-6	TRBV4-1	CASSQVPRSNSPLHF
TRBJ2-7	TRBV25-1	CASSVADINSYEQYF
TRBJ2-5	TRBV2	CASSATSYQETQYF
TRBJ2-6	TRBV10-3	CAISYSRGTGANVLTF
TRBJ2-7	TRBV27	CASSRERDPYEQYF
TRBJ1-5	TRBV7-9	CASSLSGASGLINQPQHF
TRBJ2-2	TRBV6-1	CASSQRTRGAGELFF
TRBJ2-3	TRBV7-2	CASSLLASGVGADTQYF
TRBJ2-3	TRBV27	CASSFTSGGLRSGTDTQYF